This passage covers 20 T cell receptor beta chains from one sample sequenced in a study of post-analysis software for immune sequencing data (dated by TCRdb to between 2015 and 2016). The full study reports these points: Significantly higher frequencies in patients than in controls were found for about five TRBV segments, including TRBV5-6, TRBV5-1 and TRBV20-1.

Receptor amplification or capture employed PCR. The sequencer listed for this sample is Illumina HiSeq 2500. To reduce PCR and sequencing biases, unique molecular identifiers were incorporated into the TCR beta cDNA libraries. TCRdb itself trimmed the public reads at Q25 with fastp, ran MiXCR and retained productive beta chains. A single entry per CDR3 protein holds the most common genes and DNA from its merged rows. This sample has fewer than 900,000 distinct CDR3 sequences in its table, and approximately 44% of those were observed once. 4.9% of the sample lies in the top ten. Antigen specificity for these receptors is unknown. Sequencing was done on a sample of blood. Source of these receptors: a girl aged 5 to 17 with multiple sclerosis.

CDR3 amino acids: CASSLAASGSLGTQYF. In DNA form, the CDR3 reads TGTGCCAGCAGCTTGGCCGCTAGCGGGAGTCTCGGGACCCAGTACTTC. The chain carries TRBV5-8 and TRBJ2-5; 10 bases agree with TRBD2. Germline V lookup: CDR1 SGHTS, CDR2 YDEGEE. There are 16 residues in the CDR3. After removal of 0 bases from V and 7 bases from J, the junction contained 9 bases not matched to a gene.

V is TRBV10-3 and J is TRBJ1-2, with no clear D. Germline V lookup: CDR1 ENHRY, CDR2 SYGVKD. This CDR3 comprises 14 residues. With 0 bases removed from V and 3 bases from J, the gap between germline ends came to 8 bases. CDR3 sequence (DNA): TGTGCCATCAGTGAGTCGAGGCGGGACTATGGCTACACCTTC. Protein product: CAISESRRDYGYTF.

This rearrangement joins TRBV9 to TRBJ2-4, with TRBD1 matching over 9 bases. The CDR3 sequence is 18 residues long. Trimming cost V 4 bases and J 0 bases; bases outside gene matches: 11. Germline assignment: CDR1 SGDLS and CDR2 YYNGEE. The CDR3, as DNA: TGTGCCAGCAGCCCGCCGGGACAGGGACTGTTAGCCAAAAACATTCAGTACTTC. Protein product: CASSPPGQGLLAKNIQYF.

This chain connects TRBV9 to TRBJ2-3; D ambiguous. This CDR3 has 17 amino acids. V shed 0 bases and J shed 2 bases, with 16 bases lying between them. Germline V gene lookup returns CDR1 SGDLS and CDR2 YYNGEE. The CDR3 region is CASSVASLGGYTDTQYF. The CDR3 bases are TGTGCCAGCAGCGTAGCTTCCCTTGGCGGTTACACAGATACGCAGTATTTT.

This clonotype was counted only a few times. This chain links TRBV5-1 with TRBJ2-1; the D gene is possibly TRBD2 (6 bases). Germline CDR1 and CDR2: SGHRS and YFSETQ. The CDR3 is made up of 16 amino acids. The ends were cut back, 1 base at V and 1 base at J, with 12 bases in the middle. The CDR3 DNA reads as TGCGCCAGCAGCTTGTATGGCGGGGTGTCCTACAATGAGCAGTTCTTC. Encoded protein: CASSLYGGVSYNEQFF.

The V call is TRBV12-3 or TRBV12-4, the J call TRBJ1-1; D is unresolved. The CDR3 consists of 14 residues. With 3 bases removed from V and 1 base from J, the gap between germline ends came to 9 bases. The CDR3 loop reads CASSFQTANTEAFF. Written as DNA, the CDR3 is TGTGCCAGCAGTTTCCAAACAGCGAACACTGAAGCTTTCTTT.

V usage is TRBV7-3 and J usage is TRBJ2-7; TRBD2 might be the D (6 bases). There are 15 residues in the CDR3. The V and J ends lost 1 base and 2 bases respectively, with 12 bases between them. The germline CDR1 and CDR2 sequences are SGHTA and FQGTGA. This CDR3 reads CASSLNGGMTYEQYF. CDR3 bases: TGTGCCAGCAGCTTAAATGGGGGGATGACCTACGAGCAGTACTTC.

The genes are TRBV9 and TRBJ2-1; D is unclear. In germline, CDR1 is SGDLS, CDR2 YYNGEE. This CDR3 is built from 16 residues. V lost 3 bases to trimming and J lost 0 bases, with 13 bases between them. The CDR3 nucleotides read TGTGCCAGCAGCGGCCCGGCCACCGACTCCTACAATGAGCAGTTCTTC. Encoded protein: CASSGPATDSYNEQFF.

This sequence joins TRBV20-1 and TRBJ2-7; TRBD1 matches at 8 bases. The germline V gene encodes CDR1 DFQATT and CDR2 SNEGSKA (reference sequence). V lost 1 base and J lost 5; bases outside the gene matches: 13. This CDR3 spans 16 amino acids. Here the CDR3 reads CSARVGPDRVGNEQYF. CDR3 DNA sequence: TGCAGTGCTAGAGTGGGCCCGGACAGGGTCGGAAACGAGCAGTACTTC.

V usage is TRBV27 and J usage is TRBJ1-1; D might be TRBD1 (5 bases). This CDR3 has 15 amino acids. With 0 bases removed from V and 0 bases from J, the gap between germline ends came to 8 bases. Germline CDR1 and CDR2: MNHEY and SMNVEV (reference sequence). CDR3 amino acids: CASSLSRTLNTEAFF. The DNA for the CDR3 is TGTGCCAGCAGTTTATCGAGGACACTGAACACTGAAGCTTTCTTT.

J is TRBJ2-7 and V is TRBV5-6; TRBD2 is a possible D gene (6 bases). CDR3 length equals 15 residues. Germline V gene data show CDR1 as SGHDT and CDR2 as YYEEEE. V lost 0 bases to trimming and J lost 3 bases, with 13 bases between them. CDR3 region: CASSLDGRGFYEQYF. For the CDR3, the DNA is TGTGCCAGCAGCTTGGATGGGCGGGGTTTCTACGAGCAGTACTTC.

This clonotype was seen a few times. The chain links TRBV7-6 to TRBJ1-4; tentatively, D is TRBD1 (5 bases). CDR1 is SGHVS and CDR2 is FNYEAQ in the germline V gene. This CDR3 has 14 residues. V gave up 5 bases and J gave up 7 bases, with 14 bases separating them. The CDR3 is CASSPRGLGEKLFF. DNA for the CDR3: TGTGCCAGCAGCCCTCGGGGCTTGGGTGAAAAACTGTTTTTT.

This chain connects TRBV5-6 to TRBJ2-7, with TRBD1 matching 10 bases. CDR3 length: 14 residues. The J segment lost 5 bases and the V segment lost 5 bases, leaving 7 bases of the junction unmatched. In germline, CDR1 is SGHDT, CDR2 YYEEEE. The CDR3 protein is CASSFGTGADEQYF. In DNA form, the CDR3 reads TGTGCCAGCAGTTTCGGGACAGGGGCCGACGAGCAGTACTTC.

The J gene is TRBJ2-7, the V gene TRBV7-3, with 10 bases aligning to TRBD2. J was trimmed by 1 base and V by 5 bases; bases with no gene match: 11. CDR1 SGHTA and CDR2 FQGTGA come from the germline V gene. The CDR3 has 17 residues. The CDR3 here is CASSALTAGGRSYEQYF. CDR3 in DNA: TGTGCCAGCAGCGCCCTAACAGCGGGAGGGAGATCCTACGAGCAGTACTTC.

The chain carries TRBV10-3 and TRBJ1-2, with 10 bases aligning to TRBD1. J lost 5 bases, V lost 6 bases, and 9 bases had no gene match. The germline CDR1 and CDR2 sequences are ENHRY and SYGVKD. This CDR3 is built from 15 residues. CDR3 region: CAIRTGTGDHYGYTF. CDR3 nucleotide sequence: TGTGCCATCAGGACCGGGACAGGGGATCATTATGGCTACACCTTC.

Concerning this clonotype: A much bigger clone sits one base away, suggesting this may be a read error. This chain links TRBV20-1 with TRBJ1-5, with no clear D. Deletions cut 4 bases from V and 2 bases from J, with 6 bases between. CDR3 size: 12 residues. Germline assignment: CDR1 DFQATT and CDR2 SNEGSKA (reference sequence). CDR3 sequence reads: CSANSGNQPQHF. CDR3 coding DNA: TGCAGTGCTAACAGTGGCAATCAGCCCCAGCATTTT.

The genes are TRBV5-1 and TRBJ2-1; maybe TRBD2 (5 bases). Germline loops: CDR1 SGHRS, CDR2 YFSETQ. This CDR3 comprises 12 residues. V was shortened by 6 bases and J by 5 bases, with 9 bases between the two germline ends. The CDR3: CASTLGNNEQFF. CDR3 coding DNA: TGCGCCAGCACCCTCGGGAACAATGAGCAGTTCTTC.

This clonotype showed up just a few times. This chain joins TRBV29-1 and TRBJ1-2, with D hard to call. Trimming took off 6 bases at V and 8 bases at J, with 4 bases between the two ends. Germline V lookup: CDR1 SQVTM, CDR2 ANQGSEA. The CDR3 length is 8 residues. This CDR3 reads CSVQGYTF. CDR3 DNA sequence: TGCAGCGTCCAAGGCTACACCTTC.

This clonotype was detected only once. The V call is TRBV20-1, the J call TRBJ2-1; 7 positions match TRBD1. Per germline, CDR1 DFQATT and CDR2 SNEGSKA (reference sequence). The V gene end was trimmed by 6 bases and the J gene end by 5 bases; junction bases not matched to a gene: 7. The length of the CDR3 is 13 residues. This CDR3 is CSARGTADNEQFF. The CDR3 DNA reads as TGCAGTGCCCGAGGGACAGCCGACAATGAGCAGTTCTTC.

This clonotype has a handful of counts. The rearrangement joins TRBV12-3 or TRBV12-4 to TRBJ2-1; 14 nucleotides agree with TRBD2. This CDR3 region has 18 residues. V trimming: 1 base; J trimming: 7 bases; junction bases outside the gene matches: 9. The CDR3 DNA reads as TGTGCCAGCAGTTTAGGACTAGCGGGGGGGTGGGCTTGGAATGAGCAGTTCTTC. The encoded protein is CASSLGLAGGWAWNEQFF.